The T cell receptor (beta chain) described here comes from a study of T cell responses to AZD1222 COVID-19 vaccine. Study-wide results and caveats: Females outnumbered males among donors, who were mostly white British; clonal diversity was possibly underestimated. Of the AZD1222 recipients, only six or seven were seropositive at baseline.

Second-dose groups at about 4 or about 12 weeks were pooled. The data were produced by immunoSEQ multiplex PCR, yet TCRdb's version contains in-frame clones alone and is incomplete. Of 150,000 or so clones listed, 87% are singletons. Deletions cut 5 bases from V and 3 bases from J, with 12 bases between. Germline CDR1 SGHTA, CDR2 FQGTGA. CDR3 length equals 14 residues. Regarding this clone: Its antigen is as yet unknown. At the DNA level, this CDR3 is encoded by other sequences in the same sample as well.

This receptor was identified in an adult who received the AZD1222 COVID-19 vaccine. The gene calls are TRBV7-3 and TRBJ2-3; maybe TRBD2 (6 bases). The starting material was peripheral blood, obtained 28 days after the second AZD1222 dose. CDR3: CASSPRAGTDTQYF. The CDR3 coding sequence is TGTGCCAGCAGCCCGCGGGCGGGAACAGATACGCAGTATTTT.